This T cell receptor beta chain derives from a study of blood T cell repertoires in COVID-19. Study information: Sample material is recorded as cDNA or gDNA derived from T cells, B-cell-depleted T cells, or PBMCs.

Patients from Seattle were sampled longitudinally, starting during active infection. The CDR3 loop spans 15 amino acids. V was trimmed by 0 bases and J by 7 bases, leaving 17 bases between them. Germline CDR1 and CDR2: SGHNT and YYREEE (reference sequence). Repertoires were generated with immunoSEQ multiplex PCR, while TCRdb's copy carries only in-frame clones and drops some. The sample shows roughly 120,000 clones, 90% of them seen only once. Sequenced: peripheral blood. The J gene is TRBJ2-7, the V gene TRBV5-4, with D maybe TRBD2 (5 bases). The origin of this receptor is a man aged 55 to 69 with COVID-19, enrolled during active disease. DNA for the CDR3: TGTGCCAGCAGCTTGGAGGGTGGGAGAGGCAGGGAGCAGTACTTC. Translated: CASSLEGGRGREQYF.